The 24 T cell receptor beta chains in this list originate from one sample, sequenced in a study of T cell repertoires in cytomegalovirus infection. TCRdb called the reads again in MiXCR, with one record for every CDR3 protein. The sample consists of fewer than 1,000,000 distinct CDR3 sequences, approximately 30% of them appearing once. Their recognized antigens are unknown. Sequenced material: cultured CD8+ T cells from PBMCs, taken from culture after CMV antigen stimulation. All receptors come from a human donor in good health (CMV status not recorded). Some clones in this sample may be carry-over from other donors' samples.

This clonotype has at least ten counts. This chain uses TRBV7-6 with TRBJ1-1, with TRBD1 matching over 10 bases. CDR1 and CDR2 (germline): SGHVS, FNYEAQ. The CDR3 loop spans 15 amino acids. The ends lost 5 bases at V and 4 bases at J; junction bases unmatched: 7. The CDR3 sequence: CASSKDRGLGTEAFF. In DNA, the CDR3 is TGTGCCAGCAGCAAAGACAGGGGGCTCGGCACTGAAGCTTTCTTT. The full variable domain, rest sourced from reference TRBV7-6 and TRBJ1-1, is GAGVSQSPRYKVTKRGQDVALRCDPISGHVSLYWYRQALGQGPEFLTYFNYEAQQDKSGLPNDRFSAERPEGSISTLTIQRTEQRDSAMYRCASSKDRGLGTEAFFGQGTRLTVV.

This clonotype turned up a few times. The chain has TRBV5-1 and TRBJ2-3; TRBD1 matches at 7 bases. In germline, CDR1 is SGHRS, CDR2 YFSETQ. The V and J ends lost 4 bases and 4 bases, in that order; junction bases with no gene match: 6. The CDR3 is made up of 14 amino acids. CDR3 residues: CASSPTGSPDTQYF. CDR3 DNA sequence: TGCGCCAGCAGCCCGACAGGGAGTCCAGATACGCAGTATTTT.

A remark on this clonotype: With a much larger clone just one base away, this may be a read error. The chain couples TRBV6-6 to TRBJ2-7; TRBD1 agrees at 7 bases. The germline gives CDR1 MNHNY, CDR2 SVGAGI (reference sequence). The CDR3 spans 16 residues. The CDR3 here is CARSYSSDRPTYEQYF. The CDR3 DNA sequence: TGTGCCCGCAGTTACTCCTCGGACAGGCCAACCTACGAGCAGTACTTC.

A few counts support this clonotype. The chain is built from TRBV4-1 and TRBJ2-2; 9 positions match TRBD2. The CDR3 is made up of 16 amino acids. CDR1 is MGHRA and CDR2 is YSYEKL in the germline V gene. Trimming took 1 base from V and 6 from J; bases not matched to a gene: 6. The CDR3 loop is CASSQAGGGAPGELFF. CDR3 coding DNA: TGCGCCAGCAGCCAAGCGGGCGGGGGGGCCCCCGGGGAGCTGTTTTTT.

The chain has TRBV7-2 and TRBJ1-2, with D maybe TRBD1 (6 bases). CDR3 length equals 15 residues. CDR1 and CDR2 from the germline V gene are SGHTA and FQGNSA. V lost 2 bases, J lost 3 bases, and 13 bases lay in between. CDR3 nucleotides: TGTGCCAGCAGCTTATATGGGGGCGCGGACTATGGCTACACCTTC. Its translation: CASSLYGGADYGYTF.

The CDR3 region is CASDLRDSTYEQYF. The DNA for the CDR3 is TGTGCCAGTGATCTCCGCGACAGCACCTACGAGCAGTACTTC. This chain connects TRBV2 to TRBJ2-7; tentatively, D is TRBD1 (5 bases). The CDR3 is 14 amino acids. Trimming left V 9 bases short and J 2 bases short, with 17 bases between. Germline V CDR1 and CDR2: SNHLY, FYNNEI.

Concerning this clonotype: This may stem from a read error, because a much larger clone lies one nucleotide away. No conserved phenylalanine or tryptophan ends this CDR3, so it is likely a read error. The rearrangement links TRBV27 to TRBJ1-1; 8 positions agree with TRBD1. CDR1 MNHEY and CDR2 SMNVEV come from the germline V gene (reference sequence). V lost 9 bases, J lost 3 bases, and 6 bases stayed unmatched. The CDR3 consists of 13 residues. Here the CDR3 reads CASRQGLDTEAFY. The DNA for the CDR3 is TGTGCCAGTAGACAGGGGTTGGACACTGAAGCTTTCTAT.

The chain carries TRBV6-5 and TRBJ1-1; 8 bases agree with TRBD1. The germline CDR1 and CDR2 sequences are MNHEY and SVGAGI. With 6 bases clipped from V and 0 bases from J, the junction kept 12 bases outside the gene matches. This CDR3 is 17 amino acids long. The CDR3 loop is CASRRQGPIGMNTEAFF. CDR3 coding DNA: TGTGCCAGCAGGCGACAGGGGCCAATTGGGATGAACACTGAAGCTTTCTTT.

The rearrangement joins TRBV7-4 to TRBJ1-2, with unresolved D. V shed 4 bases and J shed 0 bases, with 15 bases lying between them. The CDR3 spans 16 residues. Germline lookup yields CDR1 SGHVT and CDR2 SQSDAQ. The CDR3 DNA reads TGTGCCAGCAGCTCCCCCTTTGGGGAGTCTAACTATGGCTACACCTTC. As protein: CASSSPFGESNYGYTF.

CDR3 coding DNA: TGTGCCAGCAGTTACTCTCGGACTCAAGAGACCCAGTACTTC. This gives the protein CASSYSRTQETQYF. This sequence joins TRBV6-5 and TRBJ2-5; D possibly corresponds to TRBD2 (5 bases). Germline V gene lookup returns CDR1 MNHEY and CDR2 SVGAGI. Trimming removed 0 bases at V and 2 bases at J, with 7 bases between. This CDR3 region has 14 residues.

V gene TRBV19 combines with J gene TRBJ1-5; D is unclear. The V gene's germline CDR1 is LNHDA and CDR2 SQIVND (reference sequence). V lost 9 bases to trimming and J lost 3 bases, with 12 bases between them. The CDR3 is 13 amino acids. The CDR3 loop reads CASRPRFNQPQHF. In DNA form, the CDR3 reads TGTGCCAGCCGACCCCGCTTCAATCAGCCCCAGCATTTT.

The chain uses TRBV9 and TRBJ2-1, with 8 bases matching TRBD1. The CDR3 extends over 15 amino acids. Germline lookup yields CDR1 SGDLS and CDR2 YYNGEE. Trimming took 3 bases from V and 4 from J; bases not matched to a gene: 6. The CDR3 loop is CASSAAGQEYNEQFF. The CDR3 DNA reads as TGTGCCAGCAGCGCGGCGGGACAGGAATACAATGAGCAGTTCTTC.

A few counts support this clonotype. This chain joins TRBV7-9 and TRBJ1-4, with 10 nucleotides matching TRBD1. V shed 2 bases and J 6 bases; nucleotides not matched to a gene: 3. The germline CDR1 and CDR2 sequences are SEHNR and FQNEAQ (reference sequence). The length of the CDR3 is 15 residues. The CDR3, as DNA: TGTGCCAGCAGCTTATCCGGGACAGGGGATGAAAAACTGTTTTTT. Its translation: CASSLSGTGDEKLFF.

This clonotype has only a few counts. The V call is TRBV7-6, the J call TRBJ2-5; 9 nucleotides line up with TRBD1. Germline V gives CDR1 SGHVS, CDR2 FNYEAQ. J was trimmed by 5 bases and V by 4 bases; bases with no gene match: 11. This CDR3 contains 16 residues. The DNA for the CDR3 is TGTGCCAGCAGCTCCCCTTTAACAGGGGGCAGGGAGACCCAGTACTTC. This translates into CASSSPLTGGRETQYF. The full variable domain, completed using reference TRBV7-6 and TRBJ2-5, is GAGVSQSPRYKVTKRGQDVALRCDPISGHVSLYWYRQALGQGPEFLTYFNYEAQQDKSGLPNDRFSAERPEGSISTLTIQRTEQRDSAMYRCASSSPLTGGRETQYFGPGTRLLVL.

This clonotype was seen a few times. This chain joins TRBV11-2 and TRBJ2-5; 10 bases are a match to TRBD2. CDR1 and CDR2 (germline): SGHAT, FQNNGV. The CDR3 runs 18 residues. Germline trimming cut 0 bases from V and 5 bases from J; bases unmatched to any gene: 12. CDR3 coding DNA: TGTGCCAGCAGCTTAGATTGGCGCACTAGCGGGGTGACGGAGACCCAGTACTTC. The encoded protein is CASSLDWRTSGVTETQYF.

This clonotype was seen ten or more times. J is TRBJ1-1 and V is TRBV4-2, with 8 positions matching TRBD1. There are 16 residues in the CDR3. CDR1 LGHNA and CDR2 YNFKEQ come from the germline V gene. Unmatched junction bases numbered 7, after V lost 4 bases and J lost 0 bases. The chain's CDR3 is CASSPRDRTMNTEAFF. For the CDR3, the DNA is TGTGCCAGCAGCCCGCGGGACAGGACGATGAACACTGAAGCTTTCTTT.

This clonotype has at least ten counts. The chain couples TRBV27 to TRBJ1-2, with 8 bases matching TRBD1. The CDR3 has 14 amino acids. Germline-derived CDR1 and CDR2 are MNHEY and SMNVEV (reference sequence). V lost 6 bases and J lost 5; bases outside the gene matches: 8. In nucleotides, the CDR3 is TGTGCCAGCAGCTCCGGACAGGGTTTATATGGCTACACCTTC. As protein: CASSSGQGLYGYTF.

The V call is TRBV7-8, the J call TRBJ2-2; D could derive from TRBD1 or TRBD2 (5 bases each). Trimming removed 2 bases from V and 4 bases from J, with 11 bases in between. From germline, CDR1 is SGHVS and CDR2 FQNEAQ. This CDR3 spans 15 amino acids. The CDR3 sequence is CASSLRDPGTGELFF. In DNA form, the CDR3 reads TGTGCCAGCAGCTTACGGGACCCCGGCACCGGGGAGCTGTTTTTT.

The rearrangement uses TRBV27 and TRBJ1-2, with TRBD1 matching 12 bases. Per germline, CDR1 MNHEY and CDR2 SMNVEV (reference sequence). The ends lost 4 bases at V and 0 bases at J; junction bases unmatched: 21. The CDR3 runs to 22 residues. Here the CDR3 reads CASSSTSGTGGHEIWANYGYTF. In DNA, the CDR3 is TGTGCCAGCAGTTCAACATCCGGGACAGGGGGCCACGAGATTTGGGCTAACTATGGCTACACCTTC.

This clonotype was observed a handful of times. The chain couples TRBV5-6 to TRBJ2-7, with 7 bases lining up with TRBD1. With 2 bases clipped from V and 7 bases from J, the junction kept 6 bases outside the gene matches. CDR1 and CDR2 (germline): SGHDT, YYEEEE. The CDR3 covers 13 residues. The CDR3 sequence is CASSFNRGGEQYF. The DNA for the CDR3 is TGTGCCAGCAGCTTTAACAGGGGTGGAGAGCAGTACTTC.

This sequence joins TRBV6-5 and TRBJ1-1; 8 bases align to TRBD1. V lost 4 bases to trimming and J lost 4 bases; unmatched junction nucleotides: 14. Germline lookup yields CDR1 MNHEY and CDR2 SVGAGI. The CDR3 extends over 17 amino acids. The CDR3 sequence is CASSFRPSTGVGTEAFF. The DNA of the CDR3 is TGTGCCAGCAGTTTCCGGCCATCGACAGGGGTGGGCACTGAAGCTTTCTTT.

This clonotype was detected many times. The rearrangement links TRBV7-2 to TRBJ2-7; 9 bases are shared with TRBD1. V trimming: 4 bases; J trimming: 0 bases; junction bases outside the gene matches: 10. CDR3 length equals 17 residues. CDR1 SGHTA and CDR2 FQGNSA come from the germline V gene. CDR3 DNA: TGTGCCAGCAGCTCGGATCCCGGGACAGGGATCTCCTACGAGCAGTACGTC. Amino acids: CASSSDPGTGISYEQYV.

This clonotype has at least ten counts. The CDR3 sequence is CASSFGPGSTDTQYF. CDR3 bases: TGTGCCAGCAGCTTCGGCCCGGGTAGCACAGATACGCAGTATTTT. The rearrangement links TRBV7-6 to TRBJ2-3; D gene unclear. Trimming removed 3 bases from V and 0 bases from J, with 10 bases in between. The CDR3 is made up of 15 amino acids. From germline, CDR1 is SGHVS and CDR2 FNYEAQ.

The V call is TRBV23-1, the J call TRBJ2-7, with a tentative D call TRBD1 (5 bases). TRBV23-1 is given ORF status, its function remaining uncertain. CDR3 length: 15 amino acids. Trimming pared 4 bases from V and 3 bases from J, leaving 16 bases between. CDR3 sequence: CASSPPHRLLYEQYV. The CDR3 DNA sequence: TGCGCCAGCAGTCCCCCCCACAGGCTACTCTACGAGCAGTACGTC.